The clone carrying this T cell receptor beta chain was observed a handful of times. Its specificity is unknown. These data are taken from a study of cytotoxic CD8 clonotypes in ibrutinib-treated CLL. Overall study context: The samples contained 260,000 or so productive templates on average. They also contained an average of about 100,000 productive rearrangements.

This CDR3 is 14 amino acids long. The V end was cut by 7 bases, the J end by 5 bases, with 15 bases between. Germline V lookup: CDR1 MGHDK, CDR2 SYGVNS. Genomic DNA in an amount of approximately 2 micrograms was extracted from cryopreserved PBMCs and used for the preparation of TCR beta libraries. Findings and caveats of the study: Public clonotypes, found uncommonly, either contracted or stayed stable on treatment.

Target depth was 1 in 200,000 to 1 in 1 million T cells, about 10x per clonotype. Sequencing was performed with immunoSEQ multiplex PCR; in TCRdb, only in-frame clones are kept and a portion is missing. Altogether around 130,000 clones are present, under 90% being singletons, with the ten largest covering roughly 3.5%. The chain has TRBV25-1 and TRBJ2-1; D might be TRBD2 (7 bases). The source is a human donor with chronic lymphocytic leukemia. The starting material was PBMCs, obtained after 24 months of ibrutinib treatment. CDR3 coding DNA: TGTGCCAGCAAAGCGGGACATGGACACAATGAGCAGTTCTTC. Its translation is CASKAGHGHNEQFF.